The TCR beta chain described here comes from a study of control samples from healthy donors and cancer patients. This clone appeared a few times. CDR1 and CDR2 (germline): SGHAT, FQNNGV. This CDR3 has 13 residues. The ends were cut back, 6 bases at V and 6 bases at J, with 15 bases in the middle. Clones were read by immunoSEQ multiplex PCR, and TCRdb kept only the in-frame ones, dropping some. The sample carries some 150,000 clones, approximately 94% recorded once. The origin of this receptor is a middle-aged man in good health. The chain combines TRBV11-2 with TRBJ2-7; D is perhaps TRBD2 (6 bases). Specimen: blood. DNA for the CDR3: TGTGCCAGCAGGTCCTCGCCGGGACTCGAGCAGTACTTC. It yields the protein CASRSSPGLEQYF.